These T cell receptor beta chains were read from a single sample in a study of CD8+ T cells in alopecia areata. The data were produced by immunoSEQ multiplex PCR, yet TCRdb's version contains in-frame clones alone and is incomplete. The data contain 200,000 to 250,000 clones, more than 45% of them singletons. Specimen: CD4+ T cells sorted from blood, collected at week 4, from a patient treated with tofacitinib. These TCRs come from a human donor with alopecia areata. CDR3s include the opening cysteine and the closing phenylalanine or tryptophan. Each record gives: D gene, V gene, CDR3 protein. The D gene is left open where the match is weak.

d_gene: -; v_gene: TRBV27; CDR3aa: CASSFSARNTEAFF
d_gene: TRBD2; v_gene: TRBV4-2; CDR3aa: CASSQDSGDSDTQYF
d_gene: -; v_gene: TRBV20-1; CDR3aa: CSAKGLGAFF
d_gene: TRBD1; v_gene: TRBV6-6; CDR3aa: CASSYSTDREYEQYF
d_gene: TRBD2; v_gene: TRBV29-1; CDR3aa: CSVFRGQSGGQYNEQFF
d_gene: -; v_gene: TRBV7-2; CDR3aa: CASNHDSPHYEQYF
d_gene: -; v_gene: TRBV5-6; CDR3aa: CASSSPRGGETQYF
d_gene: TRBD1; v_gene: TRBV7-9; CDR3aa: CASSLDGTGPYEQYF
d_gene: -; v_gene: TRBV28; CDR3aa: CASSFREYEQYF
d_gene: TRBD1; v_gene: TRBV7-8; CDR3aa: CASSFAADRVFTQYF
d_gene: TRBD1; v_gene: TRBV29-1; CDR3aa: CSFRTGPYEQYF
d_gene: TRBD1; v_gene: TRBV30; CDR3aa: CAWSSNRGDYGYTF
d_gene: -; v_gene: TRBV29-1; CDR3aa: CSVVQRFLDTQYF
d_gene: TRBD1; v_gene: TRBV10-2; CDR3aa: CATAGQLNTEAFF
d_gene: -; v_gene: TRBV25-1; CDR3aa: CASSGQVNNEQFF
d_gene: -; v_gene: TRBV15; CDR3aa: CATSRVNPVRGEQYF
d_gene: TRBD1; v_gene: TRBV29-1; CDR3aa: CSVEELGGAHELAKNIQYF
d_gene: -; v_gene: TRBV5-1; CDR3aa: CASSLAQGSYTEAFF
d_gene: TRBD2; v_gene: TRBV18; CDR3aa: CASSPPRAGDPHEQFF
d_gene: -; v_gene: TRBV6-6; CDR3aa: CASSPGAYGYTF
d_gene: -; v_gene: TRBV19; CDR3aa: CASSIGTAMSTDTQYF
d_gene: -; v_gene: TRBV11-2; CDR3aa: CASSLPLGEKLFF
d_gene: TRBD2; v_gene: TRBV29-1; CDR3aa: CSVVRTSGVPETQYF
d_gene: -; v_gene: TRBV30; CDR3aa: CAWTIGDTQYF
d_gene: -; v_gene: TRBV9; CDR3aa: CASSQGTVTDTQYF
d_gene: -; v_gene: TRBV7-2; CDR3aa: CASSPLGGNTDTQYF
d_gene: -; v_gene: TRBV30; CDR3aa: CAWSPQGTEKLFF
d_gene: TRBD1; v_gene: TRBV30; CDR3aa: CAWGTEYEQYF
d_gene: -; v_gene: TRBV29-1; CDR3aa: CSVEYLWEEETQYF
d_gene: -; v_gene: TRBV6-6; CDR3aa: CASSYGIQETQYF
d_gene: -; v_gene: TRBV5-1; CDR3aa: CASSSAGPYNEQFF
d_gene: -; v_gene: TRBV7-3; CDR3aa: CASSPRGSNTQYF
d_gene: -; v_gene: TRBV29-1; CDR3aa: CSVVKRVNTEAFF
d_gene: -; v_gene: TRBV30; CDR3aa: CAWRTYPENEKLFF
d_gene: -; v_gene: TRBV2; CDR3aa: CASSDFPARNEQFF
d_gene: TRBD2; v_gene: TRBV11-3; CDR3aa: CASSSGLAGGGSNEQFF
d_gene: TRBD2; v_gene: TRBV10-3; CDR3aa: CAISETLPGLAADTQYF